Shown below are 13 T cell receptor beta chains from a single sample sequenced in a study of monozygotic twins with inflammatory bowel disease. Using the 5' RACE reads, TCRdb records one entry per CDR3 protein without DNA. The record lists around 140,000 distinct CDR3 sequences, of which the ten most abundant hold around 1.3%. Source material: blood. The source of these receptors is a human donor with ulcerative colitis or Crohn's disease, or a healthy co-twin of an affected twin (not recorded which).

This chain links TRBV2 with TRBJ1-4; there is no DNA to check the TCRdb D call of TRBD1. CDR1 SNHLY and CDR2 FYNNEI come from the germline V gene. The CDR3 sequence is 14 residues long. CDR3 loop: CASILTGANEKLFF.

The rearrangement links TRBV20-1 to TRBJ2-7; TCRdb selects TRBD2, and the lack of DNA leaves this call unchecked. CDR1 and CDR2 (germline): DFQATT, SNEGSKA (reference sequence). This CDR3 has 15 amino acids. CDR3 protein: CSADGRTSGTYEQYF.

The chain carries TRBV19 and TRBJ2-2; there is no DNA to check the TCRdb D call of TRBD2. CDR3 length: 18 amino acids. Germline CDR1 reads LNHDA; CDR2 reads SQIVND (reference sequence). CDR3: CASTLPTSGSPNTGELFF.

The genes are TRBV6-5 and TRBJ2-1; TCRdb calls TRBD1, which cannot be checked without DNA. CDR3 length equals 14 residues. Germline loops: CDR1 MNHEY, CDR2 SVGAGI. The CDR3 sequence: CASSLQGFYNEQFF.

The V and J genes are TRBV5-1 and TRBJ2-1; checking the TCRdb D call of TRBD2 is not possible without DNA. This CDR3 spans 17 amino acids. Germline V gene lookup returns CDR1 SGHRS and CDR2 YFSETQ. This CDR3 reads CASSSRPPGLAGGEQFF.

The V and J genes are TRBV6-2 or TRBV6-3 and TRBJ2-1; TCRdb reports TRBD1, a call that lacks DNA to check it against. Germline CDR1 and CDR2: MNHEY and SVGEGT. The CDR3 spans 13 residues. This CDR3 reads CASSPRSYNEQFF.

The V gene is TRBV5-4, the J gene TRBJ2-1. The V gene's germline CDR1 is SGHNT and CDR2 YYREEE (reference sequence). This CDR3 region has 12 residues. The CDR3 protein is CASSLPNNEQFF.

The V call is TRBV10-1, the J call TRBJ1-2; with no DNA, the TCRdb D assignment of TRBD1 cannot be verified. This CDR3 spans 14 amino acids. The germline V gene encodes CDR1 WNHNN and CDR2 SYGVQD (reference sequence). CDR3 loop: CASSPDRGDYGYTF.

The V and J genes are TRBV5-1 and TRBJ2-1; TCRdb gives TRBD2 as the D gene, but with no DNA this cannot be confirmed. Germline V CDR1 and CDR2: SGHRS, YFSETQ. The CDR3 sequence is 18 residues long. The CDR3 reads CASSSGLAGGLAYNEQFF.

The genes are TRBV10-2 and TRBJ2-1; the TCRdb D gene call, TRBD2, has no DNA to confirm it. The germline gives CDR1 WSHSY, CDR2 SAAADI. The length of the CDR3 is 14 residues. The CDR3: CASESGNSYNEQFF.

This chain's CDR3 is CASSLAHTGELFF. This chain connects TRBV11-1 to TRBJ2-2. Per the germline V gene, CDR1 is SGHAT and CDR2 is FQDESV (reference sequence). This CDR3 comprises 13 residues.

The rearrangement joins TRBV9 to TRBJ2-2; the TCRdb call, TRBD1, lacks DNA for checking. Germline values: CDR1 SGDLS, CDR2 YYNGEE. The CDR3 extends over 15 amino acids. CDR3 in amino acids: CASSAPPPPPGELFF.

This chain links TRBV5-4 with TRBJ2-7; lacking DNA, the TRBD1 call made by TCRdb goes unchecked. Germline V gene lookup returns CDR1 SGHNT and CDR2 YYREEE (reference sequence). This CDR3 comprises 14 residues. CDR3 protein: CATGATSSSYEQYF.